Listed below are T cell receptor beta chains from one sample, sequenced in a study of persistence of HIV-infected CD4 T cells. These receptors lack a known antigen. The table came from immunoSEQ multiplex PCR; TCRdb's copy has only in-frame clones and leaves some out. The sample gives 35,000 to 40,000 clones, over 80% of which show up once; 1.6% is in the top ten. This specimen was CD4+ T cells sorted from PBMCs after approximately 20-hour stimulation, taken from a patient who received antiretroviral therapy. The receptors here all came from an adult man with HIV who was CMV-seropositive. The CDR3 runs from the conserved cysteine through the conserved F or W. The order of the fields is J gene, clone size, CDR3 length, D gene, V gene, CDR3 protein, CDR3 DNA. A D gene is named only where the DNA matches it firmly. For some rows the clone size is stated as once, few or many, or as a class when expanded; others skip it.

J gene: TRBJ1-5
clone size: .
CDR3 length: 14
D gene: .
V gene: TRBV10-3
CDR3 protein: CAISGAEGNQPQHF
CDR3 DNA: TGTGCCATCAGTGGGGCGGAGGGTAATCAGCCCCAGCATTTT

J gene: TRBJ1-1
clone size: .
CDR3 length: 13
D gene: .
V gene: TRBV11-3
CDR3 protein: CASSQSWNTEAFF
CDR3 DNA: TGTGCCAGCAGCCAGAGCTGGAACACTGAAGCTTTCTTT

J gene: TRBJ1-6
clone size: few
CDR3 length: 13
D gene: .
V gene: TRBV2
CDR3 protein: CASLEALNSPLHF
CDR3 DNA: TGTGCCAGCCTGGAAGCGCTTAATTCACCCCTCCACTTT

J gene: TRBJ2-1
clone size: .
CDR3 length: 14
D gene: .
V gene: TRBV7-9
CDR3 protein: CASYIYQGTNEQFF
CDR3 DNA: TGTGCCAGCTATATATACCAAGGGACGAATGAGCAGTTCTTC

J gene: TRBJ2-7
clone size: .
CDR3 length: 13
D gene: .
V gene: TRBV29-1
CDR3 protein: CSVERQPLGEQYF
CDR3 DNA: TGCAGCGTTGAAAGACAGCCCCTGGGGGAGCAGTACTTC

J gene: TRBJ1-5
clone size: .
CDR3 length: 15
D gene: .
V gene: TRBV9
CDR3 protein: CASSVGPASNQPQHF
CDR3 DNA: TGTGCCAGCAGCGTAGGGCCGGCAAGCAATCAGCCCCAGCATTTT

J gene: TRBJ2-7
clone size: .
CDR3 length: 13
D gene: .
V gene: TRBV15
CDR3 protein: CATRNPGKKEQYF
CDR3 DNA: TGTGCCACCAGGAACCCAGGGAAGAAAGAGCAGTACTTC

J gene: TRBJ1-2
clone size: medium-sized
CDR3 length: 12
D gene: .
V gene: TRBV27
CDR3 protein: CASSPRVGASTF
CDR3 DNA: TGTGCCAGCAGTCCCAGGGTTGGGGCAAGCACCTTC

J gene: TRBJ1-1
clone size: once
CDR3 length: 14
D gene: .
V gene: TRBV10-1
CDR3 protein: CASSGPGKAAEAFF
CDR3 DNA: TGCGCCAGCAGTGGCCCAGGGAAGGCGGCTGAAGCTTTCTTT

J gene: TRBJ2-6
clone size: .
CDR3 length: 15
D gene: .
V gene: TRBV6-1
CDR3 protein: CASSEKWAGANVLTF
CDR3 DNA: TGTGCCAGCAGTGAAAAGTGGGCTGGGGCCAACGTCCTGACTTTC

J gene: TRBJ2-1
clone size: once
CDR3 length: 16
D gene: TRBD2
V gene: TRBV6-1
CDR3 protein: CASGESRGGFRNEQFF
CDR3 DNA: TGTGCCAGCGGTGAATCGCGGGGGGGCTTCAGGAATGAGCAGTTCTTC

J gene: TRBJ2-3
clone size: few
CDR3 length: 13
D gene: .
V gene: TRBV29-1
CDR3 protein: CSVGRDPGDTQYF
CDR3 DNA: TGCAGCGTTGGACGGGACCCGGGAGATACGCAGTATTTT

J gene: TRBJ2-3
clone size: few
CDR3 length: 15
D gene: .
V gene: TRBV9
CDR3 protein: CASSPSPQLTDTQYF
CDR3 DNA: TGTGCCAGCAGCCCTAGCCCGCAGCTCACAGATACGCAGTATTTT

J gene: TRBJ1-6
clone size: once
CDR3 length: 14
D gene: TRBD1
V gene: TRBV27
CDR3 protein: CASTSGTANSPLHF
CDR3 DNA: TGTGCCAGCACCTCCGGGACAGCCAATTCACCCCTCCACTTT

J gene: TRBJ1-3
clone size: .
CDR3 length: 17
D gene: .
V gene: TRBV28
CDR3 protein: CASSSLTTDSSGNTIYF
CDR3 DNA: TGTGCCAGCAGTTCGCTAACGACGGACAGCTCTGGAAACACCATATATTTT

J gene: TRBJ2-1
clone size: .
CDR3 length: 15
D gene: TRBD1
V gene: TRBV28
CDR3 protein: CASSVDRGSNNEQFF
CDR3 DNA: TGTGCCAGCAGTGTCGACAGGGGATCCAACAATGAGCAGTTCTTC

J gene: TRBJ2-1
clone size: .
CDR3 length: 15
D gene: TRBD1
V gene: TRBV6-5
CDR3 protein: CASSPLGQGAGEQFF
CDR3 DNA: TGTGCCAGCAGTCCGTTGGGACAGGGGGCTGGGGAGCAGTTCTTC

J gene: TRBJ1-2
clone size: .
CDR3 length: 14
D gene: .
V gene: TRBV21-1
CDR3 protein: CASSKQGRAYGYTF
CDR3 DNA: TGTGCCAGCAGCAAACAGGGGCGGGCCTATGGCTACACCTTC

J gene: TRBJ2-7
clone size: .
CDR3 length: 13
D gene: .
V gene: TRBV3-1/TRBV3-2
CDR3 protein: CASSLSHSDEQYF
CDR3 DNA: TGTGCCAGCAGCCTATCTCATTCAGACGAGCAGTACTTC

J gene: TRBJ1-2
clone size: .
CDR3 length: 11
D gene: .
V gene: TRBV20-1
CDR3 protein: CSAAQEYGYTF
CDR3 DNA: TGCAGTGCGGCACAGGAATATGGCTACACCTTC

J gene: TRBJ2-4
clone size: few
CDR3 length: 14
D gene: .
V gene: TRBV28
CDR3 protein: CASSPGLIGNIQYF
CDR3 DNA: TGTGCCAGCAGTCCCGGCCTCATAGGAAACATTCAGTACTTC

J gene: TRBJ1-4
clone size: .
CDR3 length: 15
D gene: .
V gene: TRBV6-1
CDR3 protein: CASSESGFTNEKLFF
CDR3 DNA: TGTGCCAGCAGTGAAAGCGGGTTCACTAATGAAAAACTGTTTTTT

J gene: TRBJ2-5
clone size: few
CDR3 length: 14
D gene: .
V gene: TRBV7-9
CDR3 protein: CASTTKADQETQYF
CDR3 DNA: TGTGCCAGCACCACAAAAGCGGACCAAGAGACCCAGTACTTC

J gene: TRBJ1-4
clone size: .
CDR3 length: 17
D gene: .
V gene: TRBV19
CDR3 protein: CASSIRMGGATNEKLFF
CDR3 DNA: TGTGCCAGTAGTATAAGAATGGGAGGGGCAACTAATGAAAAACTGTTTTTT

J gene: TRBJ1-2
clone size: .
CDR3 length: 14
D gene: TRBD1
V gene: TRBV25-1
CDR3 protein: CASRPQTGSYGYTF
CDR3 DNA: TGTGCCAGCAGGCCCCAGACAGGGTCCTATGGCTACACCTTC

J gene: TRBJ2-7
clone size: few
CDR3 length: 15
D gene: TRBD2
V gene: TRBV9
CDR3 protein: CASSVGGGTTYEQYF
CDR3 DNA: TGTGCCAGCAGCGTAGGCGGGGGTACTACCTACGAGCAGTACTTC

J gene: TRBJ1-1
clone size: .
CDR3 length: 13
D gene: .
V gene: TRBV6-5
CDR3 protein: CASSNSRVTEAFF
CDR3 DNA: TGTGCCAGCAGTAACTCCAGGGTGACTGAAGCTTTCTTT

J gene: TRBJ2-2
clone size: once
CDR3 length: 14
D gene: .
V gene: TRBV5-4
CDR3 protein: CASSQVGAMRELFF
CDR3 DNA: TGTGCCAGCAGCCAAGTGGGCGCTATGAGGGAGCTGTTTTTT

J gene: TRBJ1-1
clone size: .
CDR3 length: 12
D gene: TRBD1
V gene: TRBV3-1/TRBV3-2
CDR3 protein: CASSLGGAGGFF
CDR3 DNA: TGTGCCAGCAGCCTCGGGGGGGCAGGGGGGTTCTTT

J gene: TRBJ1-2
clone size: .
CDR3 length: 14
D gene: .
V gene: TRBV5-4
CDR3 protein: CASSSAPSGYGYTF
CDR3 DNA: TGTGCCAGCAGCTCGGCACCGAGCGGCTATGGCTACACCTTC

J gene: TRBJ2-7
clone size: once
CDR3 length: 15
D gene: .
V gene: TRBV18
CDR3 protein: CASSPPSGRNYEQYF
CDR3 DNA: TGTGCCAGCTCACCACCGTCAGGCAGAAACTACGAGCAGTACTTC

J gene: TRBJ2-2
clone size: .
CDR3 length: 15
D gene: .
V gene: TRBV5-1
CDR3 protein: CASILDSANTGELFF
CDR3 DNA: TGCGCCAGCATTCTGGACAGCGCGAACACCGGGGAGCTGTTTTTT

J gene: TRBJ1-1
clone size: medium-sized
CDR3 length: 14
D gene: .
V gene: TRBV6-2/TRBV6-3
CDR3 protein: CASSYSTVNTEAFF
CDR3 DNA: TGTGCCAGCAGTTACTCGACAGTGAACACTGAAGCTTTCTTT

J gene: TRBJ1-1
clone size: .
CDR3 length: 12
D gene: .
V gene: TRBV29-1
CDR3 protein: CSVDIMNTEAFF
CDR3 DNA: TGCAGCGTTGACATTATGAACACTGAAGCTTTCTTT

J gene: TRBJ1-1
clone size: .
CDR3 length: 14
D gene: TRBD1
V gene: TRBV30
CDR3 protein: CAWSVGTANTEAFF
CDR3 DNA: TGTGCCTGGAGTGTCGGGACAGCCAACACTGAAGCTTTCTTT

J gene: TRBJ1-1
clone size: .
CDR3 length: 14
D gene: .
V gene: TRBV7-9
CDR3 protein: CASRRGQTNTEAFF
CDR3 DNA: TGTGCCAGCAGAAGAGGACAGACGAACACTGAAGCTTTCTTT

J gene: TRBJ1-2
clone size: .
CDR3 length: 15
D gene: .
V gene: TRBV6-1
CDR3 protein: CASEDGKGGSYGYTF
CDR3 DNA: TGTGCCAGCGAGGACGGGAAGGGTGGTAGCTATGGCTACACCTTC

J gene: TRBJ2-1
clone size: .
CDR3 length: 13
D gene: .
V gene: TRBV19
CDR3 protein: CASSIYPHDEQFF
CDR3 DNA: TGTGCCAGTAGTATTTACCCACATGATGAGCAGTTCTTC

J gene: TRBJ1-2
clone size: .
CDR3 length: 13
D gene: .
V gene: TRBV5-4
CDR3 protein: CASSPGGGYGYTF
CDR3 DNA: TGTGCCAGCAGCCCGGGAGGGGGCTATGGCTACACCTTC

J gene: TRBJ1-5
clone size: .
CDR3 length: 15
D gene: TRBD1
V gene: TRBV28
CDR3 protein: CASSLWGTGGQPQHF
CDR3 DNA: TGTGCCAGCAGTTTATGGGGGACAGGGGGTCAGCCCCAGCATTTT

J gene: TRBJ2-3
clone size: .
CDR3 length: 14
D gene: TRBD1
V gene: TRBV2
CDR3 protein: CASSSGQGTDTQYF
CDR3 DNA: TGTGCCAGCAGTTCGGGACAGGGCACAGATACGCAGTATTTT

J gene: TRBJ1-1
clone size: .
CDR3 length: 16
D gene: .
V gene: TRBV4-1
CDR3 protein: CASSQAWETVGVKAFF
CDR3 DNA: TGCGCCAGCAGCCAAGCGTGGGAAACAGTAGGGGTGAAAGCTTTCTTT